The 9 T cell receptor beta chains below were found in one sample sequenced in a study of vaccination and CD4 T cells after COVID-19. The treatment denotes: approximately nine-day PBMC culture with coronavirus spike peptide pools or control peptides (ViraFEST assay). Sequence data for DNA of cultured CD4+ T cells were generated by the Oncomine TCR Beta short-read assay. TCRdb re-analysed the PCR reads in MiXCR, keeping a single row per CDR3 protein. This sample yields about 8,900 distinct CDR3 sequences, of which about two fifths are seen a single time; approximately 15% belongs to the top ten. No antigens are known for them. The sequencing input was CD4+ T cells from blood, cultured in vitro. The origin of the receptors is a human donor who had recovered from COVID-19.

This clonotype was counted between two and nine times. The rearrangement joins TRBV10-3 to TRBJ2-1; 7 bases match TRBD2. This CDR3 has 14 residues. With V trimmed by 3 bases and J by 10 bases, 9 bases remained unmatched. Germline assignment: CDR1 ENHRY and CDR2 SYGVKD. CDR3 loop: CAISEFGRTGEQFF. The CDR3 DNA follows: TGTGCCATCAGTGAATTCGGGAGGACTGGAGAGCAGTTCTTC.

This sequence joins TRBV5-8 and TRBJ1-5; no firm D call. The CDR3 consists of 13 residues. Germline V gene data show CDR1 as SGHTS and CDR2 as YDEGEE. Between the trimmed V and J ends, which lost 3 bases and 5 bases, there was a span of 9 bases. CDR3 in amino acids: CASSSAIDQPQHF. CDR3 DNA: TGTGCCAGCAGCTCGGCCATAGATCAGCCCCAGCATTTT.

This rearrangement joins TRBV20-1 to TRBJ2-3; TRBD2 matches 8 bases. The CDR3 is made up of 15 amino acids. V trimming: 4 bases; J trimming: 4 bases; junction bases outside the gene matches: 10. Looked up from germline, CDR1 is DFQATT and CDR2 is SNEGSKA (reference sequence). For the CDR3, the DNA is TGCAGTGCTACTTCGGGGGGGCATCAGGCAGATACGCAGTATTTT. It codes for CSATSGGHQADTQYF.

This clonotype has a handful of counts. The chain is built from TRBV6-1 and TRBJ1-1; 10 nucleotides line up with TRBD1. Unmatched junction bases numbered 0, after V lost 1 base and J lost 4 bases. The CDR3 runs to 14 residues. Looked up from germline, CDR1 is MNHNS and CDR2 is SASEGT. The CDR3 loop is CASSEGTGGTEAFF. CDR3 in DNA: TGTGCCAGCAGTGAAGGGACAGGGGGCACTGAAGCTTTCTTT.

This rearrangement joins TRBV14 to TRBJ2-7; D call uncertain. Germline V gives CDR1 SGHDN, CDR2 FVKESK. The CDR3 length is 11 residues. V dropped 0 bases and J dropped 10 bases, with 7 bases sitting between them. The CDR3 loop reads CASSQDVKQYF. The CDR3 bases are TGTGCCAGCAGCCAAGACGTTAAACAGTACTTC. Looking up the rest from reference TRBV14 and TRBJ2-7 gives the full variable domain: EAGVTQFPSHSVIEKGQTVTLRCDPISGHDNLYWYRRVMGKEIKFLLHFVKESKQDESGMPNNRFLAERTGGTYSTLKVQPAELEDSGVYFCASSQDVKQYFGPGTRLTVT.

Only a few counts were recorded for this clonotype. CDR3 sequence reads: CASSSGTSSNQPQHF. In DNA, the CDR3 is TGTGCCAGCAGTTCAGGGACTTCGAGCAATCAGCCCCAGCATTTT. V and J are TRBV12-3 or TRBV12-4 and TRBJ1-5, with TRBD1 as a possible D gene (5 bases). V lost 4 bases, J lost 1 base, and 11 bases lay in between. The CDR3 extends over 15 amino acids.

V gene TRBV11-3 combines with J gene TRBJ2-2; 10 bases fit TRBD1. After removal of 2 bases from V and 5 bases from J, the junction contained 2 bases not matched to a gene. Germline V gene sequence: CDR1 SGHNT, CDR2 YENEEA. This CDR3 has 15 amino acids. For the CDR3, the DNA is TGTGCCAGCAGCTTAAGGACAGGGGGGACCGGGGAGCTGTTTTTT. It codes for CASSLRTGGTGELFF.

The rearrangement joins TRBV5-1 to TRBJ2-5, with 8 bases aligning to TRBD2. CDR1 and CDR2 from the germline V gene are SGHRS and YFSETQ. The CDR3 runs to 15 residues. J gave up 4 bases and V 4 bases, and 9 bases lay outside the gene matches. CDR3 sequence: CASSNGGGQRETQYF. In DNA form, the CDR3 reads TGCGCCAGCAGCAACGGCGGGGGGCAGAGAGAGACCCAGTACTTC.

The CDR3 DNA sequence: TGTGCCAGCAGCATTCGATCCTACGAGGGAAACACCATATATTTT. Amino acid sequence: CASSIRSYEGNTIYF. The chain couples TRBV11-2 to TRBJ1-3; no definite D call. V dropped 5 bases and J dropped 4 bases, with 15 bases sitting between them. Germline lookup yields CDR1 SGHAT and CDR2 FQNNGV. The CDR3 is made up of 15 amino acids.